This TCR beta chain was retrieved from a study of T-cell memory formation after mild COVID-19. Broader study findings: Most CD4+ clones that shrank were in CM and EM, while CD8+ ones turned up in EMRA. There was a balanced CD4/CD8 profile in clones contracting day 15 to 85, and later expanders leaned CD4+.

Turning to this clonotype: The target antigen is unknown.

MiXCR, run by TCRdb on the 5' RACE reads, gives a single entry per CDR3 protein. The repertoire holds about 240,000 distinct CDR3 sequences, with approximately 9% as singletons. The receptor's source is a man between 18 and 35 years old who had mild COVID-19 (a few samples of this study predate the infection). Cell type and time point are not known. The specimen sequenced was PBMCs or a T cell subset sorted from them (not recorded which).

This CDR3 reads CSASEGIYLRFF. CDR3 sequence (DNA): TGCAGTGCTTCCGAGGGGATATACCTGCGATTTTTT. The chain joins TRBV20-1 to TRBJ1-4, with D maybe TRBD1 (5 bases). The germline V and J ends were trimmed by 5 bases and 17 bases, with 21 bases remaining between them. Per germline, CDR1 DFQATT and CDR2 SNEGSKA (reference sequence). The length of the CDR3 is 12 residues.